This TCR beta chain stems from a study of cytomegalovirus exposure and HLA in healthy donors. The study, taken as a whole, reports: Immune exposure information available was restricted to CMV serostatus. The study put 150 or so TCR beta chains on its list as cytomegalovirus-associated.

In the PCR, 60 Vbeta and 13 Jbeta primers were used. Profiling relied on immunoSEQ multiplex PCR, and the TCRdb table lists in-frame clones only, not all of them. The data hold 100,000 to 150,000 clones, with around 77% observed a single time. This clone has a single count. What it binds is not known. The specimen sequenced was PBMCs. This TCR came from a male donor in good health and CMV-seropositive.

CDR3 DNA: TGTGCCAGTAGTTCTTGGGACAGGGGGTCCGAGCAGTACTTC. Its protein product is CASSSWDRGSEQYF. The chain joins TRBV19 to TRBJ2-7; 11 bases fit TRBD1. The germline gives CDR1 LNHDA, CDR2 SQIVND (reference sequence). The CDR3 has 14 residues. V trimming: 5 bases; J trimming: 6 bases; junction bases outside the gene matches: 6. The entire variable domain, with the rest obtained from reference TRBV19 and TRBJ2-7, is as follows: DGGITQSPKYLFRKEGQNVTLSCEQNLNHDAMYWYRQDPGQGLRLIYYSQIVNDFQKGDIAEGYSVSREKKESFPLTVTSAQKNPTAFYLCASSSWDRGSEQYFGPGTRLTVT.